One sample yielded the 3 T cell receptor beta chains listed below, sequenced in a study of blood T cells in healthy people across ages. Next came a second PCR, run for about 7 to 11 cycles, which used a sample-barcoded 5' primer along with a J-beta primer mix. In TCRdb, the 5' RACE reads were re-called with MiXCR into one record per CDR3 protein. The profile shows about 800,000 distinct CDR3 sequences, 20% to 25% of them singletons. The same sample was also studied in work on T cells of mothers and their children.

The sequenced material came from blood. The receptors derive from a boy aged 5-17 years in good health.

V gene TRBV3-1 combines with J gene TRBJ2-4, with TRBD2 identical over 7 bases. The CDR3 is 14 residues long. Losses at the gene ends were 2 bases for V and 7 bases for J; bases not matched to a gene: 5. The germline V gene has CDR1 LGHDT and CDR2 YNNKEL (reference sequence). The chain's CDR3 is CASSQRQGGNIQYF. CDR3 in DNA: TGTGCCAGCAGCCAACGGCAGGGAGGGAACATTCAGTACTTC.

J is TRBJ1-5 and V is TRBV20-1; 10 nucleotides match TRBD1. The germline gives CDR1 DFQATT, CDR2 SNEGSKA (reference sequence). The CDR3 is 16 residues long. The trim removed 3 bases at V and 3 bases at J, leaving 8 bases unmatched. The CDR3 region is CSARTFGTGDNQPQHF. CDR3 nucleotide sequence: TGCAGTGCTAGGACCTTTGGGACAGGGGACAATCAGCCCCAGCATTTT.

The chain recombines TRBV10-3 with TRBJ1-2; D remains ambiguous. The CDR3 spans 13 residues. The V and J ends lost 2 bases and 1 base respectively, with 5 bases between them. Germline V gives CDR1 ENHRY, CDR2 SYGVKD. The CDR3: CAISEGSNYGYTF. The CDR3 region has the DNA TGTGCCATCAGTGAGGGCAGTAACTATGGCTACACCTTC.